This entry is about one T cell receptor (beta chain). Its binding antigen is unknown. No much larger clone is present one base from it, and per-base qualities are unavailable. The library was prepared using the immunoSEQ multiplex PCR assay. A mixture of 60 forward primers for TCR Vbeta segments and 13 reverse primers for TCR Jbeta segments was used in the multiplex PCR. The CDR3 region of rearranged TCR beta genes was amplified from genomic DNA by a multiplex PCR assay. Amplified TCR beta libraries were sequenced as 87-base-pair reads on the Illumina HiSeq System. As for the authors' bioinformatics: In a later analysis, 77 million or so unique TCR beta chains were counted across the approximately 620 repertoires, and roughly 10 million of these chains were shared by at least two donors. Raw reads were error-corrected and collapsed into unique sequences with a nearest-neighbor algorithm that merged closely related sequences to remove PCR and sequencing errors. Alignment of CDR3 sequences to IMGT reference sequences was used to assign V, D and J gene segments. For a sequence to be retained, a match of at least six nucleotides was required to both a V gene segment and a J gene segment. Rearrangements were classified as productive when the CDR3 lacked stop codons and remained in frame with V and J, and all other rearrangements were classified as non-productive. CDR3 was defined according to IMGT convention as the region running from the second conserved V-encoded cysteine to the conserved J-encoded phenylalanine. The earlier analysis of a few hundred of the donors excluded sequences that lacked an unambiguous match to a single V gene segment. In an earlier analysis of approximately 550 of the donors, V segments were called functional above 56.7% productive rearrangements and were called segregating when the between-donor standard deviation exceeded 5%. To diagnose cytomegalovirus status from the catalog of TCR beta chain sequences, a statistical classification framework was built. A later analysis assigned V and J genes by comparing TCR nucleotide sequences with IMGT/GENE-DB human TR gene sequences. Using the TCRdist pipeline, a later analysis assigned CDR3 sequences along with most-parsimonious VDJ recombination scenarios. A later analysis defined each TCR beta chain by its CDR3 amino acid sequence plus V-gene family, and excluded reads lacking a unique V-gene family. In a later analysis, fewer than 650 highly shared, low-generation-probability nucleotide sequences were removed to address suspected cross-contamination and a sequencing artifact. A later analysis calculated a clonal expansion index for each public chain from normalized within-repertoire ranks of inferred template counts. Generation probabilities in a later analysis came from a VDJ recombination model fitted to out-of-frame rearrangements, and those results were checked against IGoR. In a later analysis, TCR-TCR, TCR-HLA and TCR-CMV co-occurrence was scored with hypergeometric tests, and a repertoire-size bias correction was applied to TCR pairs. To estimate false discovery rates, a later analysis permuted the HLA or CMV assignments 20 times. In a later analysis, co-occurring TCRs were grouped with DBSCAN, and TCRdist sequence similarity was added when clustering was performed within HLA-allele-positive subsets. Repertoires with fewer than 30,000 or more than 120,000 public chains were left out of co-occurrence clustering, as were five repertoires with anomalous nucleotide sharing. Entries here come from immuneACCESS through TCRdb and include only in-frame sequences with V and J called. Some clones fail to appear in such tables; in the studies checked, an unresolved V gene covers under half of the shortfall, and the cause of the remainder is unknown. The DNA gave D and trimming, while V, J and clone size come from that table. This sample is represented by about 200,000 clones; about 82% of them were singletons. Around 2.3% of the sample rests with the top ten.

The cohort comprised 666 healthy bone marrow donors. All cohort members were sampled while nominally healthy, although unrecorded immune exposures were likely present. The donor tested CMV seronegative and was one of the 352 seronegative cohort members. A peripheral blood sample was collected from each donor, and TCR beta sequencing was performed on peripheral blood mononuclear cells. The Qiagen DNeasy Blood Extraction Kit was used to extract genomic DNA from the blood cell samples. CDR1 MNHEY and CDR2 SVGAGI were looked up in the germline V gene. V gives up 6 bases and J gives up 1 base, and the segment between their germline ends measures 12 bases. The CDR3 sequence holds 14 residues, the cysteine and phenylalanine included. CDR3 DNA only is kept here, 42 bases in frame from base 1. This record belongs to a study of cytomegalovirus exposure and HLA in healthy donors (TCRdb year 2017). As for the study more broadly: An earlier analysis of some 500 of the donors reported approximately 290 Gb of sequence data and around 110 million unique TCR beta sequences from 150 million to 200 million T cells. Roughly 300 gigabases of sequencing data and around 85 million unique TCR sequences made up an early release that covered 500 to 650 HLA-typed donors. Among the roughly 400 genotyped donors, approximately 76% belonged to the genetic ancestry cluster associated with self-reported Caucasian donors. The study aimed to test whether signatures of past pathogen exposure could be identified by cataloging public T cell receptors. The study profiled the T cell repertoires of 666 subjects by immunosequencing and related them to cytomegalovirus serostatus. In addition to the first cohort of approximately 650 subjects, a separate validation cohort of 120 different subjects was used. The study combined high-throughput TCR immunosequencing, statistical association of individual TCRs with disease status, and machine learning to predict cytomegalovirus infection status. A later analysis re-analyzed previously published TCR beta repertoires from approximately 670 donors and added high-resolution HLA genotyping to study TCR occurrence patterns. In the later analysis, no new phenotypic data were used to find candidate immune exposures; instead, reliance was placed on TCR beta sequences and their occurrence across donors. An earlier analysis of roughly 600 of the donors used high-throughput TCR beta sequencing to judge whether each TCR beta V gene segment behaved as functional or pseudogenic. Alongside the repertoire data, information on donor age, sex, ethnicity and CMV serostatus was compiled. Genome-wide SNP genotypes for about 65% of the 666 donors were used in a later genetic analysis, which treated that subset as a discovery cohort. All discovery cohort repertoires had been generated on a single sequencing platform. HLA typing covered class I and class II loci at four-digit resolution. Typing coverage differed by locus: A, B, C, DRB1 and DQB1 were typed in about 629-640 donors, DQA1 in 522, DPA1 in some 600, and DPB1 in 400 to 480. A handful of DR-DQ haplotypes were treated as single units for association and clustering because of strong linkage in the cohort. On average, 235,054 unique TCR beta nucleotide sequences were sequenced per donor among 350 to 400 genotyped donors of the cohort, with 15% to 20% of those sequences being non-productive.

Study-wide findings and limitations: In a later genetic analysis, a missense DCLRE1C variant was associated with V-gene and J-gene trimming of TCR beta chains, and the association was replicated in an independent cohort. A group of highly shared sequence variants was considered likely to be a technical artifact of the sequencing pipeline. Compared with equally common non-associated chains, HLA-associated TCR beta chains in a later analysis were more clonally expanded and had lower generation probabilities. Over 15 rarely observed V segments, including chromosome 9 orphons, were excluded from the earlier analysis of approximately 500 of the donors because counts were too low. The classifier was reported to diagnose cytomegalovirus status with high specificity and sensitivity in both the original and validation cohorts. A further reported finding was that TCR beta sequences accurately predicted the HLA-A and HLA-B alleles for most subjects in the first cohort. Roughly uniform sequencing depth across donors was assumed in presence/absence analyses, although this assumption may not hold. The cohort was sequenced for TCR beta chains only, and without alpha or paired-chain data the features that could be detected were limited. Correlated functional status among segregating V segments might reflect linkage disequilibrium, but an unknown experimental factor could not be ruled out. The only immune exposure information available for the cohort was CMV serostatus. Some IMGT-functional V segments, including TRBV6-2 and TRBV6-3, could not be told apart with the 87-base-pair reads, so those segments were excluded. HLA typing was unavailable for some donors at each locus, so association tests used only the typed subset. In a later analysis, the rate of TCR association differed among HLA loci, with DRB1 alleles having the most associated TCRs and HLA-C alleles having the fewest. Strong co-occurrence of HLA alleles, especially DR and DQ, made assigning TCR associations to individual alleles difficult. A later analysis associated about 17,000 TCR beta sequences with specific HLA alleles at a false discovery rate of 0.05. A later genetic analysis reported fewer N-insertions in productive TCRs among donors in an Asian-associated ancestry cluster than the roughly 620-donor mean. In the study, 150 to 200 TCR beta chains were listed as associated with cytomegalovirus. The authors suggested that the approach could potentially be extended to other disease states and immunological phenotypes. In vitro tests confirmed that a few of the cytomegalovirus-associated TCR beta chains recognize cytomegalovirus antigens. A later analysis reported that several top co-occurrence clusters appeared linked to parvovirus B19, influenza, CMV and Epstein-Barr virus. Most TCR sequences were seen in very few donors, while some public TCRs were found in many individuals. Most CMV-associated TCR beta chains appeared to be HLA-restricted in a later analysis, and the HLA associations seemed to be driven largely by CMV exposure. In an earlier analysis of several hundred of the donors, most TCR beta V segments were observed in productive rearrangements about 87% or about 30% of the time, broadly matching IMGT annotations.

The sequence was obtained from a woman aged 45 to 65 in good health and CMV-seronegative. Sequenced material: PBMCs. The rearrangement combines TRBV6-5 with TRBJ1-2, and TRBD1 may be the D gene, going by 6 matching bases. This receptor has the CDR3 CASSATGFNYGYTF. The nucleotide sequence reads as follows: TGTGCCAGCAGCGCGACAGGATTTAACTATGGCTACACCTTC.